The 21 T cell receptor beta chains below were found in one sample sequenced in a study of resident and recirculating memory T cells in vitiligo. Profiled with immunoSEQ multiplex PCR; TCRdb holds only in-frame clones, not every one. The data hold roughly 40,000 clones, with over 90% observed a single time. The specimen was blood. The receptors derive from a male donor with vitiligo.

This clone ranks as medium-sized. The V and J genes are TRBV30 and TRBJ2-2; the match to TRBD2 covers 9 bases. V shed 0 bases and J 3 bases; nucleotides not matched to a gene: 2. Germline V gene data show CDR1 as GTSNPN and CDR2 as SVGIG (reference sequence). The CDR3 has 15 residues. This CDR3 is CAWSVRTSDTGELFF. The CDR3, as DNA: TGTGCCTGGAGTGTACGGACTAGCGACACCGGGGAGCTGTTTTTT. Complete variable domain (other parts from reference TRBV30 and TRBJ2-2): SQTIHQWPATLVQPVGSPLSLECTVEGTSNPNLYWYRQAAGRGLQLLFYSVGIGQISSEVPQNLSASRPQDRQFILSSKKLLLSDSGFYLCAWSVRTSDTGELFFGEGSRLTVL.

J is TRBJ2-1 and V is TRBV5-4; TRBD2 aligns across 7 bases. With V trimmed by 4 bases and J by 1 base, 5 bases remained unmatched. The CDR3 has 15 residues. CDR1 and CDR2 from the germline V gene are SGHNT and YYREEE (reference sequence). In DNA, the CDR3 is TGTGCCAGCAGCGAATCGGGGGGATCCTACAATGAGCAGTTCTTC. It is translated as CASSESGGSYNEQFF.

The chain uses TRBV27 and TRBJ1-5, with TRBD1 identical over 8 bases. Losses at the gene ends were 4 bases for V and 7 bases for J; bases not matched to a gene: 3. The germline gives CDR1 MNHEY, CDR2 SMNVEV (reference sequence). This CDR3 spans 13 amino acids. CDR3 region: CASSYQGAQPQHF. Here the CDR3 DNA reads TGTGCCAGCAGTTATCAGGGGGCCCAGCCCCAGCATTTT.

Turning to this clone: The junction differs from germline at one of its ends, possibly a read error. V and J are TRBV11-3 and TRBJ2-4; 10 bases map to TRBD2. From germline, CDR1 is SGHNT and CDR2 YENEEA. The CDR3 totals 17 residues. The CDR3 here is CASSPCREELAGARELF. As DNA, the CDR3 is TGTGCCAGCAGCCCTTGCAGAGAGGAGCTAGCGGGGGCCCGTGAGTTATTC.

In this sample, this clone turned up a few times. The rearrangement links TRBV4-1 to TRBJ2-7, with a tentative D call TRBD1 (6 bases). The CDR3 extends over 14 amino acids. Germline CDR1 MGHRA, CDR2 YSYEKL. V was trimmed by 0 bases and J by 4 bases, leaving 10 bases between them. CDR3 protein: CASSQDTGQYEQYF. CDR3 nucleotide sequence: TGCGCCAGCAGCCAAGATACAGGACAGTACGAGCAGTACTTC.

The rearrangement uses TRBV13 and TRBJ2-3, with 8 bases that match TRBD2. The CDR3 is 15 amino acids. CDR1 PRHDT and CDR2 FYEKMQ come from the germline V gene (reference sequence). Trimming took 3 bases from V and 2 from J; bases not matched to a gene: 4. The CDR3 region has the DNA TGTGCCAGCAGCTTCGGGAGGGGTCCCACAGATACGCAGTATTTT. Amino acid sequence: CASSFGRGPTDTQYF.

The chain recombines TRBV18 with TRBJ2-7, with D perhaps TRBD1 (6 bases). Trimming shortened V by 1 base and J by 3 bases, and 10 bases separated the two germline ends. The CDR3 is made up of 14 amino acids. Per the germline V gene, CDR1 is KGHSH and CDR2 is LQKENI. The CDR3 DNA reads TGTGCCAGCTCACCACAGACAGGAGTCTACGAGCAGTACTTC. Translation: CASSPQTGVYEQYF.

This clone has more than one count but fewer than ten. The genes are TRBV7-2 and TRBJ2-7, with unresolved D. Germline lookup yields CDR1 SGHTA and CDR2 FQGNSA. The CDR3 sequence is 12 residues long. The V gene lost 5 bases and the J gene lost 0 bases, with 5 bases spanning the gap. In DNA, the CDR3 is TGTGCCAGCAGCCCTATCTCCTACGAGCAGTACTTC. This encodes CASSPISYEQYF.

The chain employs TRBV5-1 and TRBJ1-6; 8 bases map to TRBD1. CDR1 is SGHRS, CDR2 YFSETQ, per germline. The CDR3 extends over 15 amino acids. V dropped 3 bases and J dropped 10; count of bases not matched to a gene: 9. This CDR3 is CASSWGQATDSPLHF. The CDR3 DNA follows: TGCGCCAGCAGCTGGGGACAGGCGACTGACTCACCCCTCCACTTT.

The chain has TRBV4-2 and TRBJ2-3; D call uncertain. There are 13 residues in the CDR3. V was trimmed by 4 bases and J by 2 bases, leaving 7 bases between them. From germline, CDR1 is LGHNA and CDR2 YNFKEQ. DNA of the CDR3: TGTGCCAGCAGCCCTAGTAACACAGATACGCAGTATTTT. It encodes CASSPSNTDTQYF.

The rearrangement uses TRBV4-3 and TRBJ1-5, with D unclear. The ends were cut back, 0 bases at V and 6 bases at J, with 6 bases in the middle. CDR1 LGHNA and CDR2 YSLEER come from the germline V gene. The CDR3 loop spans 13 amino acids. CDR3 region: CASSQDTFQPQHF. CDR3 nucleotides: TGCGCCAGCAGCCAAGATACTTTTCAGCCCCAGCATTTT.

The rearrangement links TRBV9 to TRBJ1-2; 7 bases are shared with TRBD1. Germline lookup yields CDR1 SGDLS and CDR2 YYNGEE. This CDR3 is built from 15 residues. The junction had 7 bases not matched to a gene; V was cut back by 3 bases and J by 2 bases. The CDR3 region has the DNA TGTGCCAGCAGCGCCGAGACGGGACAGAACTATGGCTACACCTTC. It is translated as CASSAETGQNYGYTF.

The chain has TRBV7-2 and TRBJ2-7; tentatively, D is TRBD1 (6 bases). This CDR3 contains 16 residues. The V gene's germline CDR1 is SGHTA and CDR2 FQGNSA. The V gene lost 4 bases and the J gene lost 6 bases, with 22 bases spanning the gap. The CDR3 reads CASSSPLSGVLAEQYF. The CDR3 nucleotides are TGTGCCAGCAGCTCTCCCCTTTCAGGGGTTCTGGCCGAGCAGTACTTC.

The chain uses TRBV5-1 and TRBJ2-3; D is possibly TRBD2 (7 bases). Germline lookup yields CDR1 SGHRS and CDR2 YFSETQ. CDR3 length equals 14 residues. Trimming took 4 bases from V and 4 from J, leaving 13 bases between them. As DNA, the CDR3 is TGCGCCAGCAGCCCGGGGGGCTTCGCAGATACGCAGTATTTT. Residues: CASSPGGFADTQYF. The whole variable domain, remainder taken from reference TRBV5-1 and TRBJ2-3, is KAGVTQTPRYLIKTRGQQVTLSCSPISGHRSVSWYQQTPGQGLQFLFEYFSETQRNKGNFPGRFSGRQFSNSRSEMNVSTLELGDSALYLCASSPGGFADTQYFGPGTRLTVL.

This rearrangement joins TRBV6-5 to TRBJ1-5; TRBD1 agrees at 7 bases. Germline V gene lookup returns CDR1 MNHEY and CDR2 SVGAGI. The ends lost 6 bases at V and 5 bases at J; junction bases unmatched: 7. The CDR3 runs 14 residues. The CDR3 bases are TGTGCCAGCAGACGAGGGACAGATGATCAGCCCCAGCATTTT. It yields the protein CASRRGTDDQPQHF.

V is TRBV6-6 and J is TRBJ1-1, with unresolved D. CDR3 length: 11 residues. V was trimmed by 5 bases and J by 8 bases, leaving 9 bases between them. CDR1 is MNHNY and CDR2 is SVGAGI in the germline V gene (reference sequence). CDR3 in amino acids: CASSASYEAFF. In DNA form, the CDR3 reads TGTGCCAGCAGTGCGAGCTACGAAGCTTTCTTT.

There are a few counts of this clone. The CDR3 coding sequence is TGTGCCAGCAGGAAGGAGACAGGGGATCAGCCCCAGCATTTT. It codes for CASRKETGDQPQHF. The chain employs TRBV2 and TRBJ1-5, with 8 bases identical to TRBD1. Germline lookup yields CDR1 SNHLY and CDR2 FYNNEI. The CDR3 runs 14 residues. V trimming: 6 bases; J trimming: 5 bases; junction bases outside the gene matches: 6.

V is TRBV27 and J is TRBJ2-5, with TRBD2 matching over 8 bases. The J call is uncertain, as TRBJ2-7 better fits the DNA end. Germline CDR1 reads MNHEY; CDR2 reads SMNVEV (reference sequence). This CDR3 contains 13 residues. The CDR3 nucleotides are TGTGCCAGCAGTGCCGGGGGGGCCTCCGAGCAGTACTTC. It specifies CASSAGGASEQYF.

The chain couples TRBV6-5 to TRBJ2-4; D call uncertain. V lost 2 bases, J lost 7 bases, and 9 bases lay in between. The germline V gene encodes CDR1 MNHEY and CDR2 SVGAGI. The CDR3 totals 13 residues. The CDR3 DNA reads TGTGCCAGCAGTTACGGGCCCTTTAACATTCAGTACTTC. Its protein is CASSYGPFNIQYF.

DNA for the CDR3: TGTGCCAGCAGCTGGAACTCGGGACAGGGGAGGCTCAGGGAGCTGTTTTTT. Protein: CASSWNSGQGRLRELFF. The chain recombines TRBV7-8 with TRBJ2-2, with TRBD1 identical over 10 bases. This CDR3 has 17 amino acids. The trim removed 4 bases at V and 9 bases at J, leaving 14 bases unmatched. Germline CDR1 SGHVS, CDR2 FQNEAQ. The variable domain in full, with the rest retrieved from reference TRBV7-8 and TRBJ2-2, is GAGVSQSPRYKVAKRGQDVALRCDPISGHVSLFWYQQALGQGPEFLTYFQNEAQLDKSGLPSDRFFAERPEGSVSTLKIQRTQQEDSAVYLCASSWNSGQGRLRELFFGEGSRLTVL.

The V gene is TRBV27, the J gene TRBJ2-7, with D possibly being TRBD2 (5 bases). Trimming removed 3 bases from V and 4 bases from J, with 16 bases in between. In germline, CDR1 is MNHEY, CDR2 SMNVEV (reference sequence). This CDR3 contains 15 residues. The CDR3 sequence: CASSFLGQGSYEQYF. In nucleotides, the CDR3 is TGTGCCAGCAGTTTCTTAGGCCAAGGGAGTTACGAGCAGTACTTC.